Listed below are T cell receptor beta chains from one sample, sequenced in a study of blood T cell repertoires in COVID-19. The protocol was immunoSEQ multiplex PCR, while the TCRdb copy is restricted to in-frame clones and leaves out a portion. The repertoire holds more than 50,000 clones, with roughly four fifths as singletons. Input material: peripheral blood. The origin of the receptors is a woman aged 60-70 years with acute or convalescent COVID-19. Each CDR3 is given with its conserved first and last residue. Fields, in order: D gene, J gene, V gene, clone size, CDR3 protein, CDR3 DNA. A D gene is named only where the DNA matches it firmly. The size entry is marked missing in some rows and otherwise reads once, few, many or a size class.

TRBD2 TRBJ2-1 TRBV5-1 - CATSLAGGPEEQFF TGCGCCACCTCCCTAGCGGGAGGGCCGGAGGAGCAGTTCTTC
- TRBJ1-1 TRBV5-1 - CASSLGDILGPEAFF TGCGCCAGCAGCTTGGGGGACATCCTAGGTCCTGAAGCTTTCTTT
- TRBJ1-2 TRBV19 - CASSISAYGYTF TGTGCCAGTAGTATCAGTGCCTATGGCTACACCTTC
- TRBJ2-7 TRBV30 - CAWSGRGYEQYF TGTGCCTGGAGTGGCAGGGGATACGAGCAGTACTTC
- TRBJ1-2 TRBV2 - CASSPMGPNYGYTF TGTGCCAGCAGCCCCATGGGGCCCAACTATGGCTACACCTTC
TRBD2 TRBJ2-2 TRBV4-2 - CASSQIAGLAGELFF TGTGCCAGCAGCCAAATAGCGGGCTTGGCCGGGGAGCTGTTTTTT
TRBD1 TRBJ1-6 TRBV6-6 - CASSDGTGLWSPLHF TGTGCCAGCAGTGACGGGACAGGCTTATGGTCACCCCTCCACTTT
- TRBJ2-5 TRBV7-9 - CASTTWGAPRETQYF TGTGCCAGCACCACTTGGGGAGCGCCTCGAGAGACCCAGTACTTC
- TRBJ1-2 TRBV5-1 few CASSLGYHGYTF TGCGCCAGCAGCTTGGGTTATCATGGCTACACCTTC
- TRBJ2-5 TRBV7-3 - CASSAHGTSQETQYF TGTGCCAGCTCCGCCCACGGAACTAGCCAAGAGACCCAGTACTTC
- TRBJ2-2 TRBV5-1 - CASSYRDSTGELFF TGCGCCAGCAGCTACCGGGATAGCACCGGGGAGCTGTTTTTT
- TRBJ2-2 TRBV7-8 - CASSPTSHGTGELFF TGTGCCAGCAGCCCTACCTCTCATGGCACCGGGGAGCTGTTTTTT
TRBD2 TRBJ2-1 TRBV5-1 few CASSLAGAGRINYNEQFF TGCGCCAGCAGCTTGGCCGGGGCCGGGAGGATTAATTACAATGAGCAGTTCTTC
- TRBJ1-3 TRBV30 - CAWTTGPGNTIYF TGTGCCTGGACGACAGGACCCGGAAACACCATATATTTT
TRBD1 TRBJ1-2 TRBV29-1 - CSVQGGGGYTF TGCAGCGTTCAAGGGGGCGGCGGCTACACCTTC
- TRBJ1-5 TRBV2 - CASSAGSRNQPQHF TGTGCCAGCAGTGCGGGGAGCCGCAATCAGCCCCAGCATTTT
TRBD1 TRBJ2-2 TRBV14 - CASSQGQANTGELFF TGTGCCAGCAGCCAGGGACAGGCTAACACCGGGGAGCTGTTTTTT
TRBD1 TRBJ1-6 TRBV7-3 - CASSLIVTGGSPLHF TGTGCCAGCAGCTTAATTGTGACAGGGGGGTCACCCCTCCACTTT
TRBD2 TRBJ2-1 TRBV20-1 - CSASAPGLAGDNEQFF TGCAGTGCTAGTGCTCCGGGACTAGCGGGAGACAATGAGCAGTTCTTC
TRBD1 TRBJ2-1 TRBV19 - CASRSLTGGKDNEQFF TGTGCCAGTAGGAGCTTGACAGGGGGAAAGGACAATGAGCAGTTCTTC
- TRBJ1-5 TRBV19 - CASRALRRGYNQPQHF TGTGCCAGTAGGGCCCTACGACGGGGGTACAATCAGCCCCAGCATTTT
- TRBJ1-2 TRBV18 - CASSPPNKQQHYGYTF TGTGCCAGCTCACCACCTAATAAACAGCAGCACTATGGCTACACCTTC
- TRBJ1-1 TRBV27 - CASTQAGGLAFF TGTGCCAGCACCCAAGCGGGGGGACTGGCTTTCTTT
- TRBJ2-7 TRBV21-1 - CASSKCRPFPHRGQSYEQYF TGTGCCAGCAGCAAATGTCGGCCTTTTCCTCACAGGGGGCAATCCTACGAGCAGTACTTC
- TRBJ2-7 TRBV9 - CASSVGGVPMYEQYF TGTGCCAGCAGCGTAGGGGGGGTCCCTATGTACGAGCAGTACTTC
- TRBJ1-5 TRBV6-1 few CASSVLIRVSNQPQHF TGTGCCAGCAGTGTGTTAATACGAGTGAGCAATCAGCCCCAGCATTTT
- TRBJ2-3 TRBV6-4 few CASSDGGASTDTQYF TGTGCCAGCAGTGACGGGGGGGCTAGCACAGATACGCAGTATTTT
- TRBJ1-2 TRBV7-8 - CASRPGGGALGYTF TGTGCCAGCAGACCAGGTGGGGGGGCTCTTGGCTACACCTTC
- TRBJ1-2 TRBV30 - CAWRLEFNYGYTF TGTGCCTGGAGGTTGGAGTTCAACTATGGCTACACCTTC
TRBD1 TRBJ1-6 TRBV28 - CATFRDRASPLHF TGTGCCACCTTTCGGGACAGGGCCTCACCCCTCCACTTT
- TRBJ2-3 TRBV6-5 - CASSYQGSSTDTQYF TGTGCCAGCAGTTATCAGGGTAGTAGCACAGATACGCAGTATTTT
- TRBJ2-5 TRBV7-6 - CASSIGQGKYF TGTGCCAGCAGCATCGGACAAGGAAAGTACTTC
TRBD2 TRBJ2-3 TRBV27 - CASSLSNLAGGGGDTQYF TGTGCCAGCAGTTTATCGAATCTAGCGGGGGGCGGGGGAGATACGCAGTATTTT
TRBD1 TRBJ1-4 TRBV5-1 - CASRPGTGSSDNEKLFF TGCGCCAGCAGACCCGGGACAGGGTCTTCGGATAATGAAAAACTGTTTTTT
TRBD1 TRBJ1-2 TRBV7-9 - CASSLIRTGGDYGYTF TGTGCCAGCAGCTTAATACGGACAGGGGGTGACTATGGCTACACCTTC
- TRBJ2-7 TRBV7-3 - CASSSRGWNEQYF TGTGCCAGCAGCTCCAGGGGTTGGAACGAGCAGTACTTC
- TRBJ2-1 TRBV5-1 - CASSSDNRVGKQFF TGCGCCAGCAGCTCGGATAACAGGGTAGGAAAGCAGTTCTTC
- TRBJ1-5 TRBV18 - CASSLQGPQHF TGTGCCAGCTCACTTCAGGGGCCCCAGCATTTT
TRBD2 TRBJ2-4 TRBV20-1 - CSASAKASGGKNIQYF TGCAGTGCTAGTGCCAAAGCTAGCGGGGGCAAAAACATTCAGTACTTC